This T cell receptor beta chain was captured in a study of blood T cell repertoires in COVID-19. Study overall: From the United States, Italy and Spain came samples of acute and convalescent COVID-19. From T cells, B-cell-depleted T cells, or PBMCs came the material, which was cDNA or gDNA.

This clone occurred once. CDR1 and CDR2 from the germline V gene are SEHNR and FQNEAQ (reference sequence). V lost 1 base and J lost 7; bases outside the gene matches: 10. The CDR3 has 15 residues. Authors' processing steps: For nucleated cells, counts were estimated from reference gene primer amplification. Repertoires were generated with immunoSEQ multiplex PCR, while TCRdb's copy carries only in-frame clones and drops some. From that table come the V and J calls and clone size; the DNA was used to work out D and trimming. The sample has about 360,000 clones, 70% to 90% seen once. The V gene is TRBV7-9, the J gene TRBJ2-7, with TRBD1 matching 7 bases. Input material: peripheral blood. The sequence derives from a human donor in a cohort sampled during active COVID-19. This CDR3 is CASSLDKDRAREQYF. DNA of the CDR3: TGTGCCAGCAGCTTAGACAAAGACAGGGCGCGAGAGCAGTACTTC.